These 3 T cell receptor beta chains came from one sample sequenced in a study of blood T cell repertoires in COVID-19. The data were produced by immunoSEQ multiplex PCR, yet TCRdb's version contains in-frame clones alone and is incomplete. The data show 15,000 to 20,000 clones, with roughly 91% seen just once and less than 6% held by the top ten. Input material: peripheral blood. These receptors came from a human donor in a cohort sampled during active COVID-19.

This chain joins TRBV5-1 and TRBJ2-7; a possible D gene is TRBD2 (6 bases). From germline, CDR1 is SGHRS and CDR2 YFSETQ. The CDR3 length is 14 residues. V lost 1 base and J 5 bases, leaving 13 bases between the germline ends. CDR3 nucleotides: TGCGCCAGCAGCTTGCCCGGGGGAGTCGACGAGCAGTACTTC. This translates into CASSLPGGVDEQYF.

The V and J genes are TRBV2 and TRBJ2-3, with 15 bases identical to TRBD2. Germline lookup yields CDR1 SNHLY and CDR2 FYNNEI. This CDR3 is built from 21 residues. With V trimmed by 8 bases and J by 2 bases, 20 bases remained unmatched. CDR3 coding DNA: TGTGCCAGCTTACGAATTTTCCCGGGACTAGCGGGAGGTGGGGCCACAGATACGCAGTATTTT. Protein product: CASLRIFPGLAGGGATDTQYF.

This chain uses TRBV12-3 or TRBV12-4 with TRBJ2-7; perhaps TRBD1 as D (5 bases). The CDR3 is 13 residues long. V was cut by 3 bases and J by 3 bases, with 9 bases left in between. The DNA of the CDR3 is TGTGCCAGCAGTTTCGGACATGTCTACGAGCAGTACTTC. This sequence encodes CASSFGHVYEQYF.